A selection of T cell receptor beta chains follows, all from one sample in a study of cytomegalovirus exposure and HLA in healthy donors. Some clones are missing from TCRdb's copy, which holds only in-frame ones; the method was immunoSEQ multiplex PCR. This table holds 30,000 to 40,000 clones, about 60% found once. Material: PBMCs. All receptors come from a man over 45 in good health and CMV-seropositive. The CDR3 runs from the conserved cysteine through the conserved F or W. Each record gives: J gene, V gene, D gene, clone size, CDR3 protein, CDR3 DNA. A D gene is named only where the DNA matches it firmly. Expanded clones are given a class, and other clones once, few, many or no size at all.

>TRBJ2-5|TRBV2|TRBD2|once
CASSEGLAGAETQYF
TGTGCCAGCAGTGAAGGACTAGCGGGGGCAGAGACCCAGTACTTC
>TRBJ2-7|TRBV27|TRBD2|once
CASSSSGRAYEQYF
TGTGCCAGCAGTTCCAGCGGGAGAGCTTACGAGCAGTACTTC
>TRBJ1-1|TRBV7-6|NA|NA
CASSRPGGVRDTEAFF
TGTGCCAGCAGCCGGCCCGGGGGAGTGAGGGACACTGAAGCTTTCTTT
>TRBJ1-1|TRBV30|NA|few
CAWKGDTEAFF
TGTGCCTGGAAAGGGGACACTGAAGCTTTCTTT
>TRBJ1-5|TRBV19|NA|NA
CASRKGFGNQPQHF
TGTGCCAGTAGGAAGGGGTTTGGCAATCAGCCCCAGCATTTT
>TRBJ2-3|TRBV6-1|TRBD1|once
CATTGLSTDTQYF
TGTGCTACGACAGGGCTAAGCACAGATACGCAGTATTTT
>TRBJ2-7|TRBV7-9|NA|NA
CASSLQGTSYEQYF
TGTGCCAGCAGCTTACAGGGAACTTCCTACGAGCAGTACTTC
>TRBJ1-1|TRBV29-1|NA|NA
CSVDGATNTEAFF
TGCAGCGTTGATGGGGCTACGAACACTGAAGCTTTCTTT
>TRBJ2-7|TRBV7-8|TRBD1|NA
CASSLVGRDRGVEQYF
TGTGCCAGCAGCTTAGTAGGTCGGGACAGGGGCGTCGAGCAGTACTTC
>TRBJ1-2|TRBV9|TRBD1|NA
CASSVGTGRDYGYTF
TGTGCCAGCAGCGTGGGGACAGGGAGGGACTATGGCTACACCTTC
>TRBJ2-1|TRBV7-9|NA|medium-sized
CASSLGSRGYNEQFF
TGTGCCAGCAGCTTAGGCTCTCGAGGGTACAATGAGCAGTTCTTC
>TRBJ2-2|TRBV29-1|NA|NA
CSYLGGAHGGELFF
TGCAGCTACCTAGGGGGGGCGCACGGCGGGGAGCTGTTTTTT
>TRBJ1-2|TRBV5-1|NA|NA
CASSLGTSDGYTF
TGCGCCAGCAGCTTGGGGACATCGGATGGCTACACCTTC
>TRBJ2-1|TRBV6-5|NA|NA
CASSYGGAGDEQFF
TGTGCCAGCAGTTACGGCGGGGCGGGTGATGAGCAGTTCTTC
>TRBJ1-5|TRBV6-5|NA|NA
CASSYSQGGNQPQHF
TGTGCCAGCAGTTATTCCCAGGGTGGCAATCAGCCCCAGCATTTT
>TRBJ2-7|TRBV7-8|NA|NA
CASSLYGRDSGQYF
TGTGCCAGCAGCTTATACGGCAGGGATTCTGGGCAGTACTTC
>TRBJ1-6|TRBV9|TRBD1|few
CASSADRGSSPLHF
TGTGCCAGCAGCGCGGACAGGGGCAGTTCACCCCTCCACTTT
>TRBJ1-1|TRBV5-1|NA|NA
CASSKGVTEAFF
TGCGCCAGCAGCAAAGGGGTTACTGAAGCTTTCTTT
>TRBJ2-5|TRBV15|TRBD2|NA
CATSRDRLAGGETQYF
TGTGCCACCAGCAGAGATCGACTAGCGGGAGGGGAGACCCAGTACTTC
>TRBJ2-7|TRBV6-6|TRBD2|NA
CASTPAAGGEQYF
TGTGCCAGCACCCCAGCGGCCGGGGGGGAGCAGTACTTC
>TRBJ1-2|TRBV18|NA|once
CASSPDSNYGYTF
TGTGCCAGCTCACCCGACAGCAACTATGGCTACACCTTC
>TRBJ2-6|TRBV4-2|TRBD1|NA
CASSQSPDTGQGTTGANVLTF
TGTGCCAGCAGCCAATCCCCCGATACCGGACAGGGGACCACTGGGGCCAACGTCCTGACTTTC
>TRBJ2-5|TRBV4-1|NA|NA
CASSQDHRTDWHF
TGCGCCAGCAGCCAAGATCATCGGACAGATTGGCACTTC
>TRBJ1-2|TRBV2|TRBD1|few
CASSDSTGGHYGYTF
TGTGCCAGCAGTGATTCGACAGGGGGGCACTATGGCTACACCTTC
>TRBJ1-3|TRBV30|NA|few
CAWSDRNTIYF
TGTGCCTGGAGTGACCGGAACACCATATATTTT
>TRBJ1-4|TRBV30|NA|NA
CAWSVAGRLNEKLFF
TGTGCCTGGAGTGTAGCAGGGAGGTTAAATGAAAAACTGTTTTTT
>TRBJ1-1|TRBV5-1|NA|NA
CASSPTGNWYTEAFF
TGCGCCAGCAGCCCTACAGGGAATTGGTACACTGAAGCTTTCTTT
>TRBJ1-5|TRBV28|NA|NA
CASSFSRRNQPQHF
TGTGCCAGCAGTTTTTCGCGCAGGAATCAGCCCCAGCATTTT
>TRBJ1-5|TRBV6-4|NA|NA
CAGSVRISHSNQPQHF
TGTGCCGGCAGTGTCCGAATCTCACATAGCAATCAGCCCCAGCATTTT
>TRBJ2-5|TRBV25-1|NA|NA
CASSYTGSETQYF
TGTGCCAGCAGCTATACCGGGAGCGAGACCCAGTACTTC
>TRBJ1-4|TRBV5-1|NA|few
CASSDSLNEKLFF
TGCGCCAGCTCCGATAGCCTAAATGAAAAACTGTTTTTT
>TRBJ2-3|TRBV7-2|TRBD1|NA
CASGTGVVDTQYF
TGTGCCAGCGGCACAGGGGTTGTGGATACGCAGTATTTT
>TRBJ1-1|TRBV4-2|NA|few
CASSVQNTEAFF
TGTGCCAGCAGCGTACAAAACACTGAAGCTTTCTTT
>TRBJ2-1|TRBV30|NA|NA
CAWRFPGDYNEQFF
TGTGCCTGGAGATTCCCAGGGGATTACAATGAGCAGTTCTTC
>TRBJ2-5|TRBV2|NA|NA
CASGKISTQYF
TGTGCCAGCGGCAAGATATCTACCCAGTACTTC
>TRBJ1-4|TRBV5-6|NA|NA
CASKGNRATNEKLFF
TGTGCCAGCAAGGGGAACAGGGCAACTAATGAAAAACTGTTTTTT
>TRBJ2-7|TRBV30|NA|NA
CAWTDGTRSEQYF
TGTGCCTGGACCGACGGGACACGGAGCGAGCAGTACTTC
>TRBJ2-3|TRBV9|TRBD1|medium-sized
CASSVKGAEDTQYF
TGTGCCAGCAGCGTGAAGGGGGCGGAAGATACGCAGTATTTT
>TRBJ1-1|TRBV2|TRBD1|NA
CASSEGQGVNTEAFF
TGTGCCAGCAGTGAGGGACAGGGGGTTAACACTGAAGCTTTCTTT
>TRBJ1-2|TRBV9|NA|NA
CASSVGQAYGYTF
TGTGCCAGCAGCGTAGGGCAGGCCTATGGCTACACCTTC
>TRBJ2-3|TRBV5-1|NA|once
CASSIGLKVPYF
TGCGCCAGCAGCATCGGACTGAAAGTTCCGTATTTT
>TRBJ1-1|TRBV5-6|TRBD1|NA
CASSWTGATEAFF
TGTGCCAGCAGTTGGACAGGGGCCACTGAAGCTTTCTTT
>TRBJ2-1|TRBV11-2|NA|NA
CASSGKEQFF
TGTGCCAGCTCAGGGAAGGAGCAGTTCTTC
>TRBJ1-1|TRBV4-1|TRBD1|NA
CASSQGGDRTTNTEAFF
TGCGCCAGCAGCCAAGGCGGGGACAGGACGACGAACACTGAAGCTTTCTTT
>TRBJ2-5|TRBV5-1|TRBD1|NA
CASRQGNQETQYF
TGCGCCAGCAGACAGGGGAACCAAGAGACCCAGTACTTC
>TRBJ1-1|TRBV11-3|TRBD1|NA
CASSLTGVNIEAFF
TGTGCCAGCAGCCTTACAGGGGTGAACATTGAAGCTTTCTTT
>TRBJ2-1|TRBV7-7|TRBD2|NA
CASSPGIAGGREQFF
TGTGCTAGCAGCCCCGGGATAGCGGGGGGTAGGGAGCAGTTCTTC
>TRBJ2-7|TRBV5-6|NA|few
CASSFRLPNEQYF
TGTGCCAGCAGCTTCAGGCTCCCAAACGAGCAGTACTTC
>TRBJ2-1|TRBV2|NA|NA
CASSDLAQGSYNEQFF
TGTGCCAGCAGTGACCTGGCGCAGGGATCGTACAATGAGCAGTTCTTC
>TRBJ2-2|TRBV25-1|NA|NA
CASGALTNTGELFF
TGTGCCAGCGGAGCGTTAACGAACACCGGGGAGCTGTTTTTT
>TRBJ2-5|TRBV2|NA|NA
CASSAGTQYF
TGTGCCAGCAGTGCCGGGACCCAGTACTTC
>TRBJ2-1|TRBV6-4|TRBD2|few
CASSEYSGWSNEQFF
TGTGCCAGCAGTGAATATAGCGGGTGGTCCAATGAGCAGTTCTTC
>TRBJ2-7|TRBV30|TRBD1|few
CAWSHLDRWREQYF
TGTGCCTGGAGTCATCTGGACAGGTGGAGAGAGCAGTACTTC
>TRBJ1-1|TRBV5-1|NA|NA
CASSTGSNPEAFF
TGCGCCAGCAGCACCGGGAGTAACCCTGAAGCTTTCTTT
>TRBJ2-7|TRBV6-5|TRBD1|NA
CASEGAGEQYF
TGTGCCAGCGAGGGGGCGGGCGAGCAGTACTTC